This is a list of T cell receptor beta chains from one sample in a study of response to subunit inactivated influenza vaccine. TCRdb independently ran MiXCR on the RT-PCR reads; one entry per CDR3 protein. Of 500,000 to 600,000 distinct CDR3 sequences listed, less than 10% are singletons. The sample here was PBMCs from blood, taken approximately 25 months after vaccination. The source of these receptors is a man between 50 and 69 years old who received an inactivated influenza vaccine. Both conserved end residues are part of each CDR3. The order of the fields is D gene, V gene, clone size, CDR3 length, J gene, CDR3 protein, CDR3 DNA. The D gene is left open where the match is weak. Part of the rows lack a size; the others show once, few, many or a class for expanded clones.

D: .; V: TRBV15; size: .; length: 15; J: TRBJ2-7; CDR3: CATSRVDRQAYEQYF; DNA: TGTGCCACCAGCAGAGTAGACAGACAAGCCTACGAGCAGTACTTC
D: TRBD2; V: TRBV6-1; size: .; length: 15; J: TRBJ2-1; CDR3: CATRLAESSYNEQFF; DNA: TGTGCCACCAGACTAGCGGAGAGCTCCTACAATGAGCAGTTCTTC
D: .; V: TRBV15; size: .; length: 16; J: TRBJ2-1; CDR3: CATSRVRGPGENEQFF; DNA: TGTGCCACCAGCAGAGTTCGAGGGCCTGGGGAGAATGAGCAGTTCTTC
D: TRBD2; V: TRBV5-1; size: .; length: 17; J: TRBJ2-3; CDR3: CASSAKIAGGFVDTQYF; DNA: TGCGCCAGCAGCGCAAAGATAGCGGGGGGATTTGTAGATACGCAGTATTTT
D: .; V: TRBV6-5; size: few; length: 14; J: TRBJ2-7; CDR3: CASSYTRDSYEQYF; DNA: TGTGCCAGCAGTTACACCAGGGACTCCTACGAGCAGTACTTC
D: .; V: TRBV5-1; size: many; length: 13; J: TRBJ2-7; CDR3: CASSRLGDYEQYF; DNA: TGCGCCAGCAGCCGCCTGGGAGACTACGAGCAGTACTTC
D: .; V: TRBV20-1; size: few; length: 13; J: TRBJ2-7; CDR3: CSPYRQGGGEQYF; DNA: TGCAGCCCGTACAGACAGGGAGGGGGCGAGCAGTACTTC
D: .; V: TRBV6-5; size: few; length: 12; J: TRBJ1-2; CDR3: CASSVGGHGYTF; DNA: TGTGCCAGCAGTGTGGGGGGCCATGGCTACACCTTC
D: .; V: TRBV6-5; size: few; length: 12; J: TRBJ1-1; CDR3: CASSPLEGVAFF; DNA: TGTGCCAGCAGTCCGCTCGAGGGGGTGGCTTTCTTT
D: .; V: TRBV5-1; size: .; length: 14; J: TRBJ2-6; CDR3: CASEQVSGANVLTF; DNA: TGCGCCAGTGAACAAGTCTCTGGGGCCAACGTCCTGACTTTC
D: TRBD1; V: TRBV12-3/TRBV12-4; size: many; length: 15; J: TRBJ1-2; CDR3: CASTASWTGSYGYTF; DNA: TGTGCCAGCACTGCGTCCTGGACAGGTAGCTATGGCTACACCTTC
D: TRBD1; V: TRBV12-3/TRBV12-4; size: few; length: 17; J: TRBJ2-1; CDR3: CASSPSRDRSSYNEQFF; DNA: TGTGCCAGCAGTCCGTCCCGGGACAGGAGCTCCTACAATGAGCAGTTCTTC
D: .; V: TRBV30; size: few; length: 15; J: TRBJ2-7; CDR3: CAWSGTDDSSYEQYF; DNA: TGTGCCTGGAGTGGGACTGACGATAGCTCCTACGAGCAGTACTTC
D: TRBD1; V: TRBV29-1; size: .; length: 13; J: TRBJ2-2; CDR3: CSVTTGGTGELFF; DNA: TGCAGCGTTACCACAGGGGGCACCGGGGAGCTGTTTTTT
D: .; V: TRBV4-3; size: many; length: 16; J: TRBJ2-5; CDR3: CASSQDLPNRQETQYF; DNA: TGCGCCAGCAGCCAAGATCTCCCGAACCGCCAAGAGACCCAGTACTTC
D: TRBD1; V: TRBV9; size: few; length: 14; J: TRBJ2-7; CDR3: CASSARDRAIKQYF; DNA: TGTGCCAGCAGCGCCCGGGACAGGGCCATCAAGCAGTACTTC
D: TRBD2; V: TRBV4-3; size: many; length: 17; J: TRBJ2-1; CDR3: CASSQDLASGHYNEQFF; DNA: TGCGCCAGCAGCCAAGATCTCGCTAGCGGGCACTACAATGAGCAGTTCTTC